One and the same sample provided the 26 T cell receptor beta chains below, sequenced in a study of a mutant IDH1 vaccine in newly diagnosed glioma (dated by TCRdb to the early 2020s). These receptors' targets are unknown. The library was produced with the immunoSEQ multiplex PCR assay. The table comes from immuneACCESS by way of TCRdb, which keeps in-frame sequences with V and J called. Part of the clones is missing from these tables; in studies checked, under half for an unresolved V gene and the rest for unknown reasons. Within this sample are 30,000 to 35,000 clones, with more than 80% of them counted one time only. The top ten hold 4.5% to 5.5% of the sample. The sample's time point label, decoded: week 47, end of study. Each vaccine dose was 300 ug of a 20-mer mutant IDH1 peptide in Montanide, given subcutaneously with topical imiquimod. The material was PBMCs, obtained from a glioma patient whose treatment included an IDH1 peptide vaccine. The receptors stem from a woman between 40 and 50 years old with glioma.

This clone was recorded a few times. The J gene is TRBJ1-1, the V gene TRBV28; D gene uncertain. Per the germline V gene, CDR1 is MDHEN and CDR2 is SYDVKM. The CDR3 extends over 14 amino acids. Between the trimmed V and J ends, which lost 2 bases and 1 base, there was a span of 8 bases. The CDR3 region is CASSLRVANTEAFF. CDR3 sequence (DNA): TGTGCCAGCAGTTTAAGGGTTGCGAACACTGAAGCTTTCTTT.

J is TRBJ2-3 and V is TRBV2; TRBD1 might be the D (6 bases). Germline CDR1 reads SNHLY; CDR2 reads FYNNEI. V dropped 8 bases and J dropped 4 bases, with 16 bases sitting between them. CDR3 length equals 14 residues. Written as DNA, the CDR3 is TGTGCCAGCCGATTCAGGGGTTCGGCAGATACGCAGTATTTT. Protein product: CASRFRGSADTQYF.

The chain carries TRBV12-5 and TRBJ2-1; 9 bases fit TRBD2. Germline V gene lookup returns CDR1 LGHNT and CDR2 FRNRAP. J gave up 6 bases and V 2 bases, and 8 bases lay outside the gene matches. CDR3 length: 16 residues. CDR3 residues: CASGLLTSGAPNEQFF. DNA of the CDR3: TGTGCTAGTGGTTTGCTGACTAGCGGAGCTCCCAATGAGCAGTTCTTC.

In this sample, this clone turned up once. The rearrangement links TRBV4-2 to TRBJ2-7; 9 bases line up with TRBD2. V lost 5 bases to trimming and J lost 4 bases; unmatched junction nucleotides: 9. Per germline, CDR1 LGHNA and CDR2 YNFKEQ. The CDR3 is 15 residues long. CDR3 sequence: CASSGHLAGQYEQYF. The CDR3 DNA is TGTGCCAGCAGCGGACACCTAGCGGGGCAGTACGAGCAGTACTTC.

The V and J genes are TRBV6-5 and TRBJ2-7, with D maybe TRBD1 (6 bases). Germline assignment: CDR1 MNHEY and CDR2 SVGAGI. V dropped 5 bases and J dropped 9 bases, with 14 bases sitting between them. The CDR3 has 12 amino acids. This CDR3 reads CASSQAPDRQYF. DNA of the CDR3: TGTGCCAGCAGTCAAGCCCCGGACAGGCAGTACTTC.

This chain joins TRBV4-1 and TRBJ1-4; D remains ambiguous. There are 15 residues in the CDR3. V lost 0 bases and J lost 5, with 10 bases in between. In germline, CDR1 is MGHRA, CDR2 YSYEKL. CDR3 sequence: CASSQDGQANEKLFF. CDR3 DNA sequence: TGCGCCAGCAGCCAAGACGGGCAGGCAAATGAAAAACTGTTTTTT.

V gene TRBV2 combines with J gene TRBJ1-3; D unresolved. The V end lost 4 bases, the J end lost 4 bases, and 8 bases lay between the germline ends. Germline CDR1 reads SNHLY; CDR2 reads FYNNEI. There are 13 residues in the CDR3. CDR3 residues: CASSAQLGNTIYF. CDR3 in DNA: TGTGCCAGCAGTGCACAGCTCGGAAACACCATATATTTT.

The genes are TRBV19 and TRBJ2-5; 7 bases line up with TRBD2. Per the germline V gene, CDR1 is LNHDA and CDR2 is SQIVND (reference sequence). Losses at the gene ends were 1 base for V and 5 bases for J; bases not matched to a gene: 4. The CDR3 spans 14 residues. The CDR3 nucleotides are TGTGCCAGTAGTATAGCACACGGGAGGGAGACCCAGTACTTC. Protein product: CASSIAHGRETQYF.

This chain joins TRBV6-7 and TRBJ1-1; 12 nucleotides line up with TRBD1. TRBV6-7 is noted as an ORF with a role that remains uncertain. Trimming took 6 bases from V and 4 from J; bases not matched to a gene: 9. This CDR3 has 16 amino acids. CDR3 bases: TGTGCCAGCAGGCGTCGGGGGACAGGGGGCATCACTGAAGCTTTCTTT. Its translation is CASRRRGTGGITEAFF.

This rearrangement joins TRBV6-5 to TRBJ2-5; 8 bases are shared with TRBD1. Trimming at V came to 6 bases and at J to 2 bases, leaving 8 bases not matched to a gene. The CDR3 spans 15 residues. Germline loops: CDR1 MNHEY, CDR2 SVGAGI. The CDR3 loop reads CASSWTTGAQETQYF. CDR3 sequence (DNA): TGTGCCAGCAGCTGGACGACAGGGGCTCAAGAGACCCAGTACTTC.

This clone was picked up one time. The genes are TRBV5-4 and TRBJ2-1, with TRBD2 identical over 11 bases. The CDR3 contains 15 residues. The germline V gene has CDR1 SGHNT and CDR2 YYREEE (reference sequence). V shed 0 bases, J shed 9 bases, and the junction held 5 bases outside the gene matches. CDR3 nucleotide sequence: TGTGCCAGCAGCTTGGAACTAGCGGGAGTTGGTGAGCAGTTCTTC. Its protein is CASSLELAGVGEQFF.

This chain uses TRBV7-2 with TRBJ1-5; D remains ambiguous. V was pared by 5 bases and J by 7 bases, with 18 bases between. The germline V gene encodes CDR1 SGHTA and CDR2 FQGNSA. The CDR3 loop spans 15 amino acids. The CDR3 loop is CASSPRVAGEQPQHF. The CDR3 coding sequence is TGTGCCAGCAGCCCGCGGGTGGCGGGCGAACAGCCCCAGCATTTT.

The chain employs TRBV28 and TRBJ1-5, with TRBD1 as a possible D gene (6 bases). Per germline, CDR1 MDHEN and CDR2 SYDVKM. The CDR3 has 15 amino acids. V lost 5 bases and J 4 bases, leaving 15 bases between the germline ends. The CDR3 DNA follows: TGTGCCAGCAGTGCACCGGGACACCAGAATCAGCCCCAGCATTTT. Translation gives CASSAPGHQNQPQHF.

The V and J genes are TRBV14 and TRBJ2-1; no clear D gene. Per germline, CDR1 SGHDN and CDR2 FVKESK. This CDR3 contains 11 residues. The germline V and J ends were trimmed by 8 bases and 9 bases, with 11 bases remaining between them. The CDR3 DNA sequence: TGTGCCAGCTCATACCGTGGTGAGCAGTTCTTC. The encoded protein is CASSYRGEQFF. The full variable domain, with the rest looked up from reference TRBV14 and TRBJ2-1, is EAGVTQFPSHSVIEKGQTVTLRCDPISGHDNLYWYRRVMGKEIKFLLHFVKESKQDESGMPNNRFLAERTGGTYSTLKVQPAELEDSGVYFCASSYRGEQFFGPGTRLTVL.

The rearrangement links TRBV2 to TRBJ2-4; D could derive from TRBD1 or TRBD2 (5 bases each). The CDR3 length is 14 residues. V lost 5 bases and J lost 9, with 17 bases in between. The germline V gene encodes CDR1 SNHLY and CDR2 FYNNEI. The CDR3 DNA sequence: TGTGCCAGCAGTTCCGGGACGACTACGTCCATTCAGTACTTC. This encodes CASSSGTTTSIQYF.

The chain carries TRBV29-1 and TRBJ2-7; the match to TRBD1 covers 9 bases. The CDR3 contains 13 residues. Germline values: CDR1 SQVTM, CDR2 ANQGSEA. The junction had 2 bases not matched to a gene; V was cut back by 3 bases and J by 2 bases. The CDR3 loop reads CSVEGQGTYEQYF. For the CDR3, the DNA is TGCAGCGTTGAGGGACAGGGCACCTACGAGCAGTACTTC.

The CDR3 DNA reads TGTGCCAGCGAGCGCCCGATAGCGGGATCCTACGAGCAGTACTTC. This gives the protein CASERPIAGSYEQYF. V is TRBV6-1 and J is TRBJ2-7, with 8 positions matching TRBD2. Germline V CDR1 and CDR2: MNHNS, SASEGT. Trimming took 8 bases from V and 1 from J; bases not matched to a gene: 10. This CDR3 has 15 amino acids.

In the case of this clone: An end of the junction does not agree with germline; a read error may underlie this. The chain employs TRBV6-5 and TRBJ1-3; D not certain. CDR3 length equals 12 residues. CDR1 and CDR2 from the germline V gene are MNHEY and SVGAGI. The CDR3 spells CASSDSGNTIYF. DNA of the CDR3: TGTGCCAGCAGTGACTCTGGAAACACCATATATTTT.

The rearrangement uses TRBV10-2 and TRBJ1-1, with D tentatively TRBD1 (6 bases). The CDR3 loop spans 14 amino acids. Germline V gene data show CDR1 as WSHSY and CDR2 as SAAADI. V was pared by 9 bases and J by 3 bases, with 17 bases between. The CDR3 loop reads CASIGTIYYTEAFF. CDR3 DNA sequence: TGCGCCAGTATTGGGACAATCTACTACACTGAAGCTTTCTTT.

The chain has TRBV5-6 and TRBJ1-2, with no clear D. The germline gives CDR1 SGHDT, CDR2 YYEEEE. The CDR3 runs to 13 residues. V lost 4 bases, J lost 5 bases, and 12 bases lay in between. DNA of the CDR3: TGTGCCAGCAGCCCGACGGGTGGATATGGCTACACCTTC. Translated: CASSPTGGYGYTF.

The chain links TRBV2 to TRBJ2-3; 10 bases are shared with TRBD2. Germline-derived CDR1 and CDR2 are SNHLY and FYNNEI. This CDR3 comprises 16 residues. Germline trimming cut 3 bases from V and 5 bases from J; bases unmatched to any gene: 8. CDR3 sequence reads: CASSDGIAGGGDTQYF. Here the CDR3 DNA reads TGTGCCAGCAGTGACGGGATAGCGGGGGGTGGAGATACGCAGTATTTT.

The chain is built from TRBV4-2 and TRBJ1-2; D not certain. Per germline, CDR1 LGHNA and CDR2 YNFKEQ. The CDR3 is made up of 14 amino acids. Deletions cut 0 bases from V and 4 bases from J, with 9 bases between. The CDR3 region is CASSQDTKVYGYTF. As DNA, the CDR3 is TGTGCCAGCAGCCAAGATACGAAGGTCTATGGCTACACCTTC.

The chain has TRBV27 and TRBJ2-7; 9 bases align to TRBD1. J was trimmed by 2 bases and V by 6 bases; bases with no gene match: 11. From germline, CDR1 is MNHEY and CDR2 SMNVEV (reference sequence). The length of the CDR3 is 16 residues. The CDR3 sequence: CASRRPGTGSTYEQYF. The CDR3 DNA reads TGTGCCAGCAGGAGGCCCGGGACAGGGAGTACCTACGAGCAGTACTTC.

The chain employs TRBV6-5 and TRBJ1-1; D is uncertain. The germline V gene encodes CDR1 MNHEY and CDR2 SVGAGI. CDR3 size: 13 residues. Between the trimmed V and J ends, which lost 2 bases and 5 bases, there was a span of 9 bases. This chain's CDR3 is CASSYEGRTEAFF. DNA of the CDR3: TGTGCCAGCAGTTACGAAGGGCGTACTGAAGCTTTCTTT.

This chain uses TRBV7-2 with TRBJ1-4; D is ambiguous. Per germline, CDR1 SGHTA and CDR2 FQGNSA. This CDR3 is 15 amino acids long. The V gene lost 0 bases and the J gene lost 0 bases, with 5 bases spanning the gap. The CDR3 DNA reads as TGTGCCAGCAGCTTAGCCAGCACAACTAATGAAAAACTGTTTTTT. It yields the protein CASSLASTTNEKLFF.

The V gene is TRBV9, the J gene TRBJ1-4; D perhaps matches TRBD1 (6 bases). V dropped 3 bases and J dropped 4 bases, with 13 bases sitting between them. From germline, CDR1 is SGDLS and CDR2 YYNGEE. The CDR3 extends over 15 amino acids. The CDR3 spells CASSERGAGNEKLFF. The CDR3 DNA follows: TGTGCCAGCAGCGAGCGGGGGGCAGGTAATGAAAAACTGTTTTTT.